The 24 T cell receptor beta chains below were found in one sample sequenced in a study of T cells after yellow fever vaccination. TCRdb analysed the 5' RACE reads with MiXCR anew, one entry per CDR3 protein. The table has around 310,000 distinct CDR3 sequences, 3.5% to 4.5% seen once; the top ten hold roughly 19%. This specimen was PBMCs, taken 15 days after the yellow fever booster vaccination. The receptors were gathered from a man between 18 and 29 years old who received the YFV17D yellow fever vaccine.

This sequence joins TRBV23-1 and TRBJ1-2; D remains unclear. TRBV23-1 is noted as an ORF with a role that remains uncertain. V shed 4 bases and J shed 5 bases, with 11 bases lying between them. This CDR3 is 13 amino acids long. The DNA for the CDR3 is TGCGCCAGCAGTCCTCCGGAAGGGTATGGCTACACCTTC. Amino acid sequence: CASSPPEGYGYTF.

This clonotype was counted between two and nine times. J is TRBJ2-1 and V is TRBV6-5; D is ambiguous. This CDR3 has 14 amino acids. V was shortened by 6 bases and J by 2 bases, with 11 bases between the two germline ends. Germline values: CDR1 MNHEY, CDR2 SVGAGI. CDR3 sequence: CASSPVLTYNEQFF. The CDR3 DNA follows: TGTGCCAGCAGCCCCGTTCTGACCTACAATGAGCAGTTCTTC.

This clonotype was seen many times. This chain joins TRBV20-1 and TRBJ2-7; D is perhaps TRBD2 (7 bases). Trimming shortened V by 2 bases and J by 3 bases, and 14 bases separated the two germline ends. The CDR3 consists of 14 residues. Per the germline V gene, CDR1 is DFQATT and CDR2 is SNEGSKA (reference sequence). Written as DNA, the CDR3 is TGCAGTGCTAGAATCGGGGGGCCAGTCTACGAGCAGTACTTC. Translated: CSARIGGPVYEQYF.

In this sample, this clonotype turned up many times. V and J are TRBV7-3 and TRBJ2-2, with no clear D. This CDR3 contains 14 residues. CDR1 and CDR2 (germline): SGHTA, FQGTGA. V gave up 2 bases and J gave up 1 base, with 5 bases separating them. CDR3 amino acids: CASSLGWNTGELFF. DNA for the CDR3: TGTGCCAGCAGCTTAGGGTGGAACACCGGGGAGCTGTTTTTT.

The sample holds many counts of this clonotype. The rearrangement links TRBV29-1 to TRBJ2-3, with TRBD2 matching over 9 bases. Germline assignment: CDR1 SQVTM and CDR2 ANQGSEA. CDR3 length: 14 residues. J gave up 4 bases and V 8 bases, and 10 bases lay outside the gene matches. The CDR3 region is CSLRGGGAADTQYF. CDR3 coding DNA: TGCAGCCTTAGGGGCGGGGGGGCCGCAGATACGCAGTATTTT.

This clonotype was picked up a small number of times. Here the CDR3 reads CASRKDRANTEAFF. In nucleotides, the CDR3 is TGCGCCAGCCGAAAGGACAGAGCGAACACTGAAGCTTTCTTT. This chain links TRBV10-1 with TRBJ1-1, with D possibly TRBD1 on 6 matching bases. V lost 8 bases and J lost 1, with 14 bases in between. Germline assignment: CDR1 WNHNN and CDR2 SYGVQD (reference sequence). This CDR3 is 14 amino acids long.

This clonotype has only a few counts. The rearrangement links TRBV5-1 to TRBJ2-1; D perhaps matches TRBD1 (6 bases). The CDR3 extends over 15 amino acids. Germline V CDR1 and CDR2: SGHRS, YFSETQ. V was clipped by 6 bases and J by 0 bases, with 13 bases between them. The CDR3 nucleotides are TGCGCCAGCAACAGTCAGGGGTACTCCTACAATGAGCAGTTCTTC. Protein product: CASNSQGYSYNEQFF.

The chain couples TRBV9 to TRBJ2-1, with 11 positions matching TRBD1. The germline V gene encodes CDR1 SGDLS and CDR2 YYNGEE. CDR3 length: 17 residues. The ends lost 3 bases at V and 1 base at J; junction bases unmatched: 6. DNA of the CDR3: TGTGCCAGCAGCGCCCGGACAGGGGGCGCTTCCTACAATGAGCAGTTCTTC. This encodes CASSARTGGASYNEQFF.

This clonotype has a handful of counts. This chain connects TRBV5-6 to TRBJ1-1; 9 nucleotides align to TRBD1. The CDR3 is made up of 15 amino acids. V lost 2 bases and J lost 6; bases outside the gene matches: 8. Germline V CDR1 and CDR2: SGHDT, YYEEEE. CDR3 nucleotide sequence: TGTGCCAGCAGCTTTCCCGACAGGGGGAGTTCTGAAGCTTTCTTT. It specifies CASSFPDRGSSEAFF.

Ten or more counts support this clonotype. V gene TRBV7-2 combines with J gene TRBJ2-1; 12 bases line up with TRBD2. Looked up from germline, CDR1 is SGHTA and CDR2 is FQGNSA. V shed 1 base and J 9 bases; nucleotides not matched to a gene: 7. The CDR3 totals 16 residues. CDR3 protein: CASSLVSSGGAAEQFF. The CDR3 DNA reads TGTGCCAGCAGCTTAGTCTCTAGCGGGGGGGCCGCTGAGCAGTTCTTC. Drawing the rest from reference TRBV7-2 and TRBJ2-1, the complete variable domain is GAGVSQSPSNKVTEKGKDVELRCDPISGHTALYWYRQSLGQGLEFLIYFQGNSAPDKSGLPSDRFSAERTGGSVSTLTIQRTQQEDSAVYLCASSLVSSGGAAEQFFGPGTRLTVL.

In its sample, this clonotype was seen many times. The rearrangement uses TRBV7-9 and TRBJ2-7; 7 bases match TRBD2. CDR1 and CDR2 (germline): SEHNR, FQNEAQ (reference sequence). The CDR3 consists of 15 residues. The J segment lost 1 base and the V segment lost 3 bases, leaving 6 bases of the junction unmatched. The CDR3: CASSFASGVSYEQYV. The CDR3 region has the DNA TGTGCCAGCAGCTTTGCTAGCGGAGTTTCCTACGAGCAGTACGTC.

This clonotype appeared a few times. This CDR3 reads CASSFGRGSYNEQFF. As DNA, the CDR3 is TGTGCCAGCAGCTTCGGGAGGGGCTCCTACAATGAGCAGTTCTTC. The chain employs TRBV7-9 and TRBJ2-1, with 8 bases identical to TRBD2. V dropped 3 bases and J dropped 0; count of bases not matched to a gene: 1. Germline loops: CDR1 SEHNR, CDR2 FQNEAQ (reference sequence). The CDR3 covers 15 residues.

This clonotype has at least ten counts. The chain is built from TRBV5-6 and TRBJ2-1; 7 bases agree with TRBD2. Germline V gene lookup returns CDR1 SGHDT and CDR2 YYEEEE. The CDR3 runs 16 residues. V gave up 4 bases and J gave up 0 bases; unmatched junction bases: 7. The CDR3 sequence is CASSGVAGDSYNEQFF. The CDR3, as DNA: TGTGCCAGCAGCGGGGTGGCGGGGGACTCCTACAATGAGCAGTTCTTC.

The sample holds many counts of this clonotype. DNA for the CDR3: TGTGCCAGCAGACATGAAGAGACCCAGTACTTC. Amino acid sequence: CASRHEETQYF. The V and J genes are TRBV12-3 or TRBV12-4 and TRBJ2-5; D unresolved. This CDR3 contains 11 residues. V was clipped by 6 bases and J by 3 bases, with 5 bases between them.

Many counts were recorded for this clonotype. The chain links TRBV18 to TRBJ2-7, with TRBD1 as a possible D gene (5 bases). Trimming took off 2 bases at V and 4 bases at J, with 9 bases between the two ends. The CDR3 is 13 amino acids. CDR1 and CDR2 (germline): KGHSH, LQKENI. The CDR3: CASSPGAEYEQYF. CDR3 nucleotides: TGTGCCAGCTCACCAGGGGCAGAGTACGAGCAGTACTTC.

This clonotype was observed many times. CDR3 amino acids: CSVERGGRVQETQYF. For the CDR3, the DNA is TGCAGCGTTGAGCGGGGGGGCCGGGTACAAGAGACCCAGTACTTC. The V and J genes are TRBV29-1 and TRBJ2-5; TRBD2 aligns across 9 bases. J lost 2 bases, V lost 3 bases, and 7 bases had no gene match. Germline V lookup: CDR1 SQVTM, CDR2 ANQGSEA. This CDR3 contains 15 residues.

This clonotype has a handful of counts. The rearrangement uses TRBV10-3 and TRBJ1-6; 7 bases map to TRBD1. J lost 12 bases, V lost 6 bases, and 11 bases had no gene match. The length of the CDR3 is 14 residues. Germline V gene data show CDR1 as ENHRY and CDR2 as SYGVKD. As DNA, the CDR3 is TGTGCCATCAGCGGAGAGAGACAGGGTATACCCCTCCACTTT. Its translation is CAISGERQGIPLHF.

This CDR3 is CASSPLFSSGNTIYF. CDR3 nucleotides: TGTGCCAGCAGCCCTTTATTCAGCTCTGGAAACACCATATATTTT. The rearrangement links TRBV5-6 to TRBJ1-3; no firm D call. Between the trimmed V and J ends, which lost 4 bases and 0 bases, there was a span of 11 bases. Germline assignment: CDR1 SGHDT and CDR2 YYEEEE. The CDR3 contains 15 residues.

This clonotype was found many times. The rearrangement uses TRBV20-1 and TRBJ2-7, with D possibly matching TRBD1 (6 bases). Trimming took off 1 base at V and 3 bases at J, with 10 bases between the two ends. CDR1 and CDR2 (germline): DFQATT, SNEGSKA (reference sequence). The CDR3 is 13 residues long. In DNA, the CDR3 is TGCAGTGCTAGAGCGTCGACAGGCTACGAGCAGTACGTC. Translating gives CSARASTGYEQYV.

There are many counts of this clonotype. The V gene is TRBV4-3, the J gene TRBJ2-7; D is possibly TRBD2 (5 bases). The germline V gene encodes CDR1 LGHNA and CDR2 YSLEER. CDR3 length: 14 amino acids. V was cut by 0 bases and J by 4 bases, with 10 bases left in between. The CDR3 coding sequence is TGCGCCAGCAGCCAAGATTTGGGGAGATACGAGCAGTACGTC. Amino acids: CASSQDLGRYEQYV.

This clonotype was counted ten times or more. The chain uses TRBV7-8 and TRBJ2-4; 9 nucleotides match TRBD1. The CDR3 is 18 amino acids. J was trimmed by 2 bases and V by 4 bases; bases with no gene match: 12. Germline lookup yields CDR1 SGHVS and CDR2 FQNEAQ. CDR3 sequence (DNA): TGTGCCAGCAGCTCCCAACCCGGGACAGGGTGGTCCAAAAACATTCAGTACTTC. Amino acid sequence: CASSSQPGTGWSKNIQYF.

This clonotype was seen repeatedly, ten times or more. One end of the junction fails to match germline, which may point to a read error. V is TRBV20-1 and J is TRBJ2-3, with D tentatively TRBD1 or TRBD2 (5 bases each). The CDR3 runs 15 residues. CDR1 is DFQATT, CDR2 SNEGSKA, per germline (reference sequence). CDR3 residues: CSARGARSSTDTQYF. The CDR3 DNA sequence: TGCAGTGCGAGAGGGGCTCGATCTAGCACAGATACGCAGTATTTT.

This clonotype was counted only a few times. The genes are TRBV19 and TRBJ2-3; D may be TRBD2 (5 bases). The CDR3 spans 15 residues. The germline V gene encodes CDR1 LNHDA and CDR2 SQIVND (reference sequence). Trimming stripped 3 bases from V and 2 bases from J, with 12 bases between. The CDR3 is CASSILDFPTDTQYF. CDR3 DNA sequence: TGTGCCAGTAGTATTTTGGACTTCCCCACAGATACGCAGTATTTT.

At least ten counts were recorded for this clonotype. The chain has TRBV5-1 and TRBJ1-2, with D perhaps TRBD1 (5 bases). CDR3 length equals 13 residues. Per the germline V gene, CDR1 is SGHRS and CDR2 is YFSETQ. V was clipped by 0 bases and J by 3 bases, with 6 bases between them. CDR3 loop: CASSLVRDYGYTF. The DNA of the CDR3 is TGCGCCAGCAGCTTGGTCAGGGACTATGGCTACACCTTC.